This T cell receptor (beta chain) came from a study of metastatic and nonmetastatic thyroid tumors (dated by TCRdb to 2018 to 2021). Regarding the complete study: For patients with malignant and with benign thyroid disease, the researchers compared repertoires between peripheral blood samples and tumor or nodule tissue samples.

Ten or more counts support this clone. The target of this receptor is not known. Base qualities are not at hand, and no much larger clone is one base apart. The library was made by PCR. TCRdb lists the instrument as Illumina HiSeq 4000. High-throughput sequencing was used to profile the TCR beta-chain CDR3 region of every patient. Per the source publication's procedure: Drawing on CDR3 differences between clinicopathological groups, the researchers built a classifier meant to tell apart patients with distant-metastatic papillary thyroid cancer. The Shannon index was used to assess repertoire diversity, and the Morisita-Horn index was used to assess tumor-blood repertoire similarity. TCRdb reran the public reads through fastp at Q25 and MiXCR, keeping productive beta chains. TCRdb assigned the V and J calls; the authors' analysis was not used. The sample table lists under 35,000 clones, 24% of them with a count of one. The biggest ten clones account for about 14% of the sample.

Study-level results and caveats: In both blood and tumor samples, TCR beta diversity was reported to be significantly higher in malignant tumors than in benign nodules.

Its CDR3 holds 12 amino acids, cysteine through phenylalanine. The CDR3 DNA has 36 bases and is translated from base 1. For CDR1 and CDR2, the germline V gene lists SQVTM and ANQGSEA. V drops 1 base and J drops 10 bases, leaving 13 bases in between. None of the patients had been given any treatment before thyroid surgery. Using T-cell receptor beta sequencing, the researchers looked back retrospectively at clinical samples from patients, gathered between about 2011 and 2019. The chain employs TRBV29-1 and TRBJ1-1; a tentative D match to TRBD1 spans 5 bases. Input material: blood. This clonotype was obtained from a female donor with papillary thyroid cancer or a benign thyroid nodule (not recorded which). Some clones in this sample may be carry-over from other donors' samples. In nucleotides, the sequence is TGCAGCGTTGAAGTGGGGGGGAAAGTAGCTTTCTTT. Translation gives CSVEVGGKVAFF.